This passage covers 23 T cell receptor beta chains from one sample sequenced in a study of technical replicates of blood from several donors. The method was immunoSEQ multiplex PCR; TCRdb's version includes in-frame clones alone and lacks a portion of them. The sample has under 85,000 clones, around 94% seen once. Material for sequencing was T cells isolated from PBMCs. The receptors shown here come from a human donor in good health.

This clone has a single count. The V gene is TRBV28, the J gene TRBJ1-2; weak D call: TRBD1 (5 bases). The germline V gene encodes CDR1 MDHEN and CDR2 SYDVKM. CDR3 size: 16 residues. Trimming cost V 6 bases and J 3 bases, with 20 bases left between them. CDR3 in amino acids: CASSLGGRGRDYGYTF. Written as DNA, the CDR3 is TGTGCCAGCAGCTTAGGTGGGAGGGGAAGGGACTATGGCTACACCTTC.

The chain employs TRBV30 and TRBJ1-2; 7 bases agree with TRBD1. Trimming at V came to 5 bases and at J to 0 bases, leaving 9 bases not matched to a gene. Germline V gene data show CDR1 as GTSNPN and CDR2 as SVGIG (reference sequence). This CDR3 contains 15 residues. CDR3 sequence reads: CAWDTGTEPNYGYTF. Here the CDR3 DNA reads TGTGCCTGGGACACCGGGACAGAACCTAACTATGGCTACACCTTC.

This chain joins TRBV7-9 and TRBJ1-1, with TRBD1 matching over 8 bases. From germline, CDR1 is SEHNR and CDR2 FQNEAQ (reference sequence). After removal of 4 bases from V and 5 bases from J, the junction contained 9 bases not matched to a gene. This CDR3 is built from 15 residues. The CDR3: CASSSYSGGWTEAFF. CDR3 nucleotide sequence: TGTGCCAGCAGCTCCTACTCAGGGGGCTGGACTGAAGCTTTCTTT.

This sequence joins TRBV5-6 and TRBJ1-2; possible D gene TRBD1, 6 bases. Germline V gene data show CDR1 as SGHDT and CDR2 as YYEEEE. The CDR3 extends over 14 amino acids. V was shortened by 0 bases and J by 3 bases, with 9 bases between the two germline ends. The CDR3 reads CASSLGGGDYGYTF. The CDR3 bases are TGTGCCAGCAGCTTGGGGGGGGGCGACTATGGCTACACCTTC.

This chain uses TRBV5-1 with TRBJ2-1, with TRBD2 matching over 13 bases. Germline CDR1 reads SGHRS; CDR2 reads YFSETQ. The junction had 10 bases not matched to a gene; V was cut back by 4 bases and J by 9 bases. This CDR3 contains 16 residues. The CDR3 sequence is CASSPLTSGRAGEQFF. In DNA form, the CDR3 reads TGCGCCAGCAGCCCCCTAACTAGCGGGAGGGCCGGTGAGCAGTTCTTC. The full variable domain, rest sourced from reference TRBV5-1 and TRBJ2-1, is KAGVTQTPRYLIKTRGQQVTLSCSPISGHRSVSWYQQTPGQGLQFLFEYFSETQRNKGNFPGRFSGRQFSNSRSEMNVSTLELGDSALYLCASSPLTSGRAGEQFFGPGTRLTVL.

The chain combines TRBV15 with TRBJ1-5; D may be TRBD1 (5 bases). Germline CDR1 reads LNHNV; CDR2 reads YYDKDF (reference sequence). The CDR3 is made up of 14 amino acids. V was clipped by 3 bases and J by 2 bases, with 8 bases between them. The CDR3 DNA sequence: TGTGCCACCAGCAGCAGGGCAGGCAATCAGCCCCAGCATTTT. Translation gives CATSSRAGNQPQHF.

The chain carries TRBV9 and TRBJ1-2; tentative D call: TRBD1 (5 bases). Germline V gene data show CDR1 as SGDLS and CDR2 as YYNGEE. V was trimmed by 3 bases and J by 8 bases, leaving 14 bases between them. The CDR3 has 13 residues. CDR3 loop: CASSAGGMGGYTF. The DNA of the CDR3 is TGTGCCAGCAGCGCCGGGGGGATGGGAGGCTACACCTTC.

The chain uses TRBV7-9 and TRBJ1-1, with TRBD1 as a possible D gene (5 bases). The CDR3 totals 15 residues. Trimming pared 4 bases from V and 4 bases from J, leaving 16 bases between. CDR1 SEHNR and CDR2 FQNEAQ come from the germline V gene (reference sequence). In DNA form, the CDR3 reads TGTGCCAGCAGCTCAGCCTCGCTGGGGGGCACTGAAGCTTTCTTT. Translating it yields CASSSASLGGTEAFF.

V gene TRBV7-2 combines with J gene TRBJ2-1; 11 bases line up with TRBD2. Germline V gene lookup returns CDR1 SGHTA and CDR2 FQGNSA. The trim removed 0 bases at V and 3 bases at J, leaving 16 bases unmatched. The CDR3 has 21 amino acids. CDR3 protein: CASSLAPVAGGRWVNYNEQFF. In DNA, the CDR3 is TGTGCCAGCAGCTTAGCCCCTGTAGCGGGAGGGCGCTGGGTCAACTACAATGAGCAGTTCTTC. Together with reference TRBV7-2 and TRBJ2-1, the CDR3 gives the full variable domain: GAGVSQSPSNKVTEKGKDVELRCDPISGHTALYWYRQSLGQGLEFLIYFQGNSAPDKSGLPSDRFSAERTGGSVSTLTIQRTQQEDSAVYLCASSLAPVAGGRWVNYNEQFFGPGTRLTVL.

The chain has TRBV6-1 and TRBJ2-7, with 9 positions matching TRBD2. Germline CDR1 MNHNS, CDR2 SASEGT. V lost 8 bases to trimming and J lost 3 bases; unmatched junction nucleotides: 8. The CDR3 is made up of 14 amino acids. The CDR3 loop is CASGREGLGYEQYF. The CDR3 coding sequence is TGTGCCAGCGGGCGGGAGGGCCTGGGCTACGAGCAGTACTTC.

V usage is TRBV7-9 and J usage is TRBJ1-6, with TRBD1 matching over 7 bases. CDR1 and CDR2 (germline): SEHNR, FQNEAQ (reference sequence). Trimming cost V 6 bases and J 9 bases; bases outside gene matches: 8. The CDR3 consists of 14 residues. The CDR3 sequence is CASRMDRLSSPLHF. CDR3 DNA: TGTGCCAGCAGGATGGACAGGTTGAGTTCACCCCTCCACTTT.

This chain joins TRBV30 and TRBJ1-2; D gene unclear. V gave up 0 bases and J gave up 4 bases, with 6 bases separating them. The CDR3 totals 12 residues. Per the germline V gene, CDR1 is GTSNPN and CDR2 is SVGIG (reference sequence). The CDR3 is CAWSVTPYGYTF. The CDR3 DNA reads TGTGCCTGGAGTGTTACACCCTATGGCTACACCTTC.

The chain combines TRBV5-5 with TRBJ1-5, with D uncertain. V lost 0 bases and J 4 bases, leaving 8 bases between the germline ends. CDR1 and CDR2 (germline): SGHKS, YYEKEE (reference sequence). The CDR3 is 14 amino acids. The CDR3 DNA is TGTGCCAGCAGCTTGGCTACAGATAATCAGCCCCAGCATTTT. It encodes CASSLATDNQPQHF.

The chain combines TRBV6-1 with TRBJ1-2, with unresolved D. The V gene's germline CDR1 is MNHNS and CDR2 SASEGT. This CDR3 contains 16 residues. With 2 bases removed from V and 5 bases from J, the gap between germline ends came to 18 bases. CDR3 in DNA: TGTGCCAGCAGTGAACATGTAGAATCGGTCCGGTATGGCTACACCTTC. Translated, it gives CASSEHVESVRYGYTF.

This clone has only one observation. The chain's CDR3 is CASSLGPQGGPQHF. The CDR3 DNA is TGCGCCAGCAGCTTGGGACCCCAGGGCGGCCCCCAGCATTTT. This sequence joins TRBV5-1 and TRBJ1-5, with D maybe TRBD1 (5 bases). V lost 0 bases, J lost 10 bases, and 14 bases lay in between. The germline CDR1 and CDR2 sequences are SGHRS and YFSETQ. This CDR3 comprises 14 residues. Complete variable domain (other parts from reference TRBV5-1 and TRBJ1-5): KAGVTQTPRYLIKTRGQQVTLSCSPISGHRSVSWYQQTPGQGLQFLFEYFSETQRNKGNFPGRFSGRQFSNSRSEMNVSTLELGDSALYLCASSLGPQGGPQHFGDGTRLSIL.

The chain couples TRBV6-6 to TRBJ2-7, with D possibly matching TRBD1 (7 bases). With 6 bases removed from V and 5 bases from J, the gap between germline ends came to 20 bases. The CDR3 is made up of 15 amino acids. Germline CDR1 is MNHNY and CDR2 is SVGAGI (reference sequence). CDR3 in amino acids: CASRSDREAVHEQYF. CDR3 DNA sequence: TGTGCCAGCAGGTCCGACAGGGAGGCAGTCCACGAGCAGTACTTC.

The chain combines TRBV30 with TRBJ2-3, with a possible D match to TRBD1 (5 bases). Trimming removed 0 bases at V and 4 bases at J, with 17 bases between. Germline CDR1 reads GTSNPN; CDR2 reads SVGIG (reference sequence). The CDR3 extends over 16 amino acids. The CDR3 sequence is CAWSVGAGGPSDTQYF. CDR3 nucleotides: TGTGCCTGGAGTGTAGGGGCTGGCGGTCCCTCAGATACGCAGTATTTT.

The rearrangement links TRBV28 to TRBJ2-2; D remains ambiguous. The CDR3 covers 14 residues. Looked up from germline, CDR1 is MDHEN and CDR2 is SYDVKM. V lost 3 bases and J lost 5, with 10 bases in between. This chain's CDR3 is CASSFFRGTGELFF. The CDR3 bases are TGTGCCAGCAGTTTTTTCCGAGGAACCGGGGAGCTGTTTTTT. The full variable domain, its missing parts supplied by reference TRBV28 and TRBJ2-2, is DVKVTQSSRYLVKRTGEKVFLECVQDMDHENMFWYRQDPGLGLRLIYFSYDVKMKEKGDIPEGYSVSREKKERFSLILESASTNQTSMYLCASSFFRGTGELFFGEGSRLTVL.

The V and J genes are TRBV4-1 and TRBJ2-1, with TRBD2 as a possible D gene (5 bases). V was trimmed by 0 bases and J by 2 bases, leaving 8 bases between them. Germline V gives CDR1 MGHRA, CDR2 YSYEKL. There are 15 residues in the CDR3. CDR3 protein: CASSQDGVPYNEQFF. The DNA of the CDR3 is TGCGCCAGCAGCCAAGACGGGGTCCCCTACAATGAGCAGTTCTTC.

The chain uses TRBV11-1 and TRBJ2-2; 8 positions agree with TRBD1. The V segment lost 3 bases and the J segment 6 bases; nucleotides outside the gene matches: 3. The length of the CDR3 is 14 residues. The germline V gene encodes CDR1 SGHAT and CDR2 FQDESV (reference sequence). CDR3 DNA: TGTGCCAGCAGCTTCCCCAGGGGGCCCGGGGAGCTGTTTTTT. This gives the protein CASSFPRGPGELFF.

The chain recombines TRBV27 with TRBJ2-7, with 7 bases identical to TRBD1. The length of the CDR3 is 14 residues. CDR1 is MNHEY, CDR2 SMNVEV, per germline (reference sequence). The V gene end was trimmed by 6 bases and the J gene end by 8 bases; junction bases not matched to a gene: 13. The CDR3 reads CASSLRRGSNKQYF. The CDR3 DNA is TGTGCCAGCAGCTTACGCAGGGGGTCCAACAAGCAGTACTTC.

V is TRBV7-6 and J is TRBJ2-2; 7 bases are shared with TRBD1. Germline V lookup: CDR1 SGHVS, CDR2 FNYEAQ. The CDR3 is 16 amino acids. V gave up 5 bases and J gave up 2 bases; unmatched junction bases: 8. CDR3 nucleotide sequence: TGTGCCAGCAGCGTTACCGGGACAGATAACACCGGGGAGCTGTTTTTT. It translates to CASSVTGTDNTGELFF.

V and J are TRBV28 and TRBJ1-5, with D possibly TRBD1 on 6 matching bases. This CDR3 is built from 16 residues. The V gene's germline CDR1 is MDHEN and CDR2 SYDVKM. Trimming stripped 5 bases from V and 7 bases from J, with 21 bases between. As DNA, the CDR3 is TGTGCCAGCAGTCTGGGTGAAGGGGGGGGCCGACAGCCCCAGCATTTT. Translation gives CASSLGEGGGRQPQHF.